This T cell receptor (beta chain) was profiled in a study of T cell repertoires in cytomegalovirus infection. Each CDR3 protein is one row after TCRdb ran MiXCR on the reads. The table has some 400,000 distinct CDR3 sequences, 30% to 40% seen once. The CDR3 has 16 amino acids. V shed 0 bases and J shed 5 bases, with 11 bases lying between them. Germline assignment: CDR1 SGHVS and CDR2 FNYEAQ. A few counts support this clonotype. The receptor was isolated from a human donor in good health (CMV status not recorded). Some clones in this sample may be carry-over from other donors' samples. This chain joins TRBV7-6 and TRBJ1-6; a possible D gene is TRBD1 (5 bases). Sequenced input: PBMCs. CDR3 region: CASSLAFRGDNSPLHF. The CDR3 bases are TGTGCCAGCAGCTTAGCATTCCGGGGGGATAATTCACCCCTCCACTTT.